One and the same sample provided the 7 T cell receptor beta chains below, sequenced in a study of T cells in localized non-small cell lung cancer. TCRdb's table, derived via immunoSEQ multiplex PCR, lists solely in-frame clones and lacks some. The table has around 1,800 clones, under 25% seen once. The sequencing here drew on normal lung tissue next to the tumor, taken before any cancer treatment. These TCRs come from a woman aged 40 to 75 with stage I lung adenocarcinoma.

CDR3 loop: CASSSVETVEDTQYF. CDR3 nucleotide sequence: TGTGCCAGCAGCTCAGTGGAAACCGTTGAAGATACGCAGTATTTT. V is TRBV11-3 and J is TRBJ2-3; D is uncertain. V lost 4 bases and J 5 bases, leaving 16 bases between the germline ends. The CDR3 runs to 15 residues. Germline V gene lookup returns CDR1 SGHNT and CDR2 YENEEA.

On this clone itself: A junction end diverges from the germline sequence, so it may reflect a read error. CDR3 protein: CASSTDGGLNTEAFF. As DNA, the CDR3 is TGTGCCAGTAGTACCGACGGGGGGTTGAATACTGAAGCTTTCTTT. The rearrangement joins TRBV19 to TRBJ1-1, with a weak D call TRBD1 (5 bases). Germline CDR1 is LNHDA and CDR2 is SQIVND (reference sequence). The CDR3 is made up of 15 amino acids.

This clone has just a few counts. The chain is built from TRBV9 and TRBJ2-7; possible D gene TRBD1, 6 bases. CDR3 length: 13 amino acids. Germline assignment: CDR1 SGDLS and CDR2 YYNGEE. Trimming pared 3 bases from V and 3 bases from J, leaving 10 bases between. The CDR3 sequence: CASSATGSYEQYF. CDR3 DNA: TGTGCCAGCAGCGCAACAGGGAGCTACGAGCAGTACTTC.

The sample holds a few counts of this clone. The chain carries TRBV25-1 and TRBJ1-2; D perhaps matches TRBD1 (6 bases). CDR1 and CDR2 (germline): MGHDK, SYGVNS. There are 13 residues in the CDR3. Trimming shortened V by 5 bases and J by 3 bases, and 10 bases separated the two germline ends. The CDR3 DNA is TGTGCCAGCAGTCCCAACAGGGACTATGGCTACACCTTC. This sequence encodes CASSPNRDYGYTF.

This rearrangement joins TRBV29-1 to TRBJ2-2, with TRBD1 identical over 10 bases. The CDR3 has 15 amino acids. Trimming cost V 4 bases and J 5 bases; bases outside gene matches: 7. From germline, CDR1 is SQVTM and CDR2 ANQGSEA. The CDR3 coding sequence is TGCAGCGTTGGTATAGGGACAGGGGTGACCGGGGAGCTGTTTTTT. This gives the protein CSVGIGTGVTGELFF.

The V call is TRBV19, the J call TRBJ1-2; 7 bases map to TRBD1. Germline V lookup: CDR1 LNHDA, CDR2 SQIVND (reference sequence). The CDR3 spans 13 residues. V was pared by 10 bases and J by 6 bases, with 11 bases of the junction left unmatched. CDR3 sequence reads: CATAGTVFHGYTF. CDR3 bases: TGTGCCACCGCCGGGACAGTTTTCCATGGCTACACCTTC.

Remarks on this clone: One end of the junction fails to match germline, which may point to a read error. The rearrangement links TRBV19 to TRBJ1-2; a possible D gene is TRBD1 (5 bases). The CDR3 loop spans 11 amino acids. CDR1 is LNHDA, CDR2 SQIVND, per germline (reference sequence). For the CDR3, the DNA is TGTGCCAGTAGTATAGGGGGGACTCCTCACTTC. Its translation is CASSIGGTPHF.